The clone carrying this T cell receptor (beta chain) was picked up a small number of times. Participating donors were healthy, HIV-negative adults free of recent acute infections or vaccinations. All of the donors resided in Nashville, Tennessee, and each was a Caucasian adult. The CDR3 runs to 16 residues. V lost 5 bases and J lost 6; bases outside the gene matches: 12. Germline V gene data show CDR1 as SEHNR and CDR2 as FQNEAQ (reference sequence). This specimen comes from a study of shared clonotypes between healthy human individuals. Samples underwent the assay at deep level. Every subset had its genomic DNA shared out evenly among several immunoSEQ plates. Sequencing was performed with immunoSEQ multiplex PCR; in TCRdb, only in-frame clones are kept and a portion is missing. The table has hundreds of thousands of clones, over 60% seen once; the top ten hold approximately 12%.

The TCR sequence derives from a middle-aged woman in good health. Some clones in this sample may be carry-over from other donors' samples. The sequencing sample was made of PBMCs. V gene TRBV7-9 combines with J gene TRBJ2-5; 10 bases map to TRBD1. DNA of the CDR3: TGTGCCAGCAGCATCCACCCGGGACAGGGGCGGCAGACCCAGTACTTC. Translated, it gives CASSIHPGQGRQTQYF.